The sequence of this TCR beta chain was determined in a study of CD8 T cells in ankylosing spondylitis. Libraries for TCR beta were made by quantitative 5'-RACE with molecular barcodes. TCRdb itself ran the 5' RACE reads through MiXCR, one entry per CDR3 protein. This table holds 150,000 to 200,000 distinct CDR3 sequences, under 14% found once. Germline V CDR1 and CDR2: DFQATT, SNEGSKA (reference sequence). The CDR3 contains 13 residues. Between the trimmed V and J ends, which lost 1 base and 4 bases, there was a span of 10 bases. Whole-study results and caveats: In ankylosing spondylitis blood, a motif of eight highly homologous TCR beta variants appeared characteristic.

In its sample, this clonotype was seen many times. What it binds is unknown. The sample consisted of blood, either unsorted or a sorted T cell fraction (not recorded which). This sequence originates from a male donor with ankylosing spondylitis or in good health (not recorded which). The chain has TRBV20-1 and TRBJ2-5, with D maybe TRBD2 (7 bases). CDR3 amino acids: CSARVGGVETQYF. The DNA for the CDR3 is TGCAGTGCTAGAGTAGGGGGGGTAGAGACCCAGTACTTC.